The 10 T cell receptor beta chains below were found in one sample sequenced in a study of identical twins. TCRdb itself ran the 5' RACE reads through MiXCR, one entry per CDR3 protein. The sample has 250,000 or so distinct CDR3 sequences, about 8.9% seen once. These data also featured in a second study, about yellow fever vaccine responses in identical twins.

The sequenced material came from CD8+ T cells sorted from blood. The receptors stem from a woman aged 18-30 years in good health.

Worth noting for this clonotype: One end of the junction fails to match germline, which may point to a read error. This sequence joins TRBV9 and TRBJ2-2; maybe TRBD1 (5 bases). CDR1 SGDLS and CDR2 YYNGEE come from the germline V gene. This CDR3 has 18 residues. CDR3 sequence reads: CASSVVGVWTPNTGELFF. The CDR3 DNA is TGTGCCAGCAGCGTAGTAGGTGTTTGGACACCTAACACCGGAGAGCTGTTTTTT.

This chain uses TRBV10-2 with TRBJ2-5, with D unresolved. Germline CDR1 is WSHSY and CDR2 is SAAADI. This CDR3 contains 14 residues. V dropped 6 bases and J dropped 5 bases, with 16 bases sitting between them. The chain's CDR3 is CASSKDLPLETQYF. The CDR3 bases are TGCGCCAGCAGCAAAGACTTGCCCCTGGAGACCCAGTACTTC.

The chain joins TRBV6-2 or TRBV6-3 to TRBJ2-3, with D possibly TRBD2 on 6 matching bases. Germline assignment: CDR1 MNHEY and CDR2 SVGEGT. The CDR3 has 16 amino acids. V shed 2 bases and J shed 4 bases, with 16 bases lying between them. CDR3 protein: CASSYGLRTSPDTQYF. CDR3 nucleotide sequence: TGTGCCAGCAGTTACGGCCTTCGAACTAGCCCAGATACGCAGTATTTT.

The J gene is TRBJ2-1, the V gene TRBV27; D may be TRBD1 or TRBD2 (5 bases each). The germline V and J ends were trimmed by 8 bases and 7 bases, with 12 bases remaining between them. The CDR3 runs 12 residues. Germline V gene data show CDR1 as MNHEY and CDR2 as SMNVEV (reference sequence). The CDR3 is CASRRGANEQFF. Written as DNA, the CDR3 is TGTGCCAGCCGTAGAGGGGCGAATGAGCAGTTCTTC.

The CDR3 nucleotides read TGTGCCAGTTTTCTGAACGAGCAGTACTTC. Amino acid sequence: CASFLNEQYF. The rearrangement joins TRBV2 to TRBJ2-7; D is ambiguous. This CDR3 spans 10 amino acids. CDR1 SNHLY and CDR2 FYNNEI come from the germline V gene. Trimming took off 9 bases at V and 5 bases at J, with 8 bases between the two ends.

The V call is TRBV4-3, the J call TRBJ1-4; D is ambiguous. The V and J ends lost 3 bases and 7 bases respectively, with 12 bases between them. The CDR3 is made up of 14 amino acids. The germline CDR1 and CDR2 sequences are LGHNA and YSLEER. CDR3 sequence: CASSHSRTGEKLFF. The CDR3, as DNA: TGCGCCAGCAGCCATAGCCGAACCGGTGAAAAACTGTTTTTT.

This clonotype was counted at least ten times. The CDR3 sequence is CASSDGGDTDTQYF. Here the CDR3 DNA reads TGTGCCAGCAGTGATGGCGGAGACACAGATACGCAGTATTTT. The chain has TRBV2 and TRBJ2-3; D uncertain. Germline V CDR1 and CDR2: SNHLY, FYNNEI. V shed 3 bases and J shed 2 bases, with 9 bases lying between them. This CDR3 is built from 14 residues.

Only a few counts were recorded for this clonotype. V is TRBV21-1 and J is TRBJ2-7; the D call in the table, TRBD2, was not verified against the DNA. TRBV21-1 is designated a pseudogene. The CDR3 runs to 15 residues. The CDR3 here is CASKRTAGGLHEQYF. CDR3 sequence (DNA): TGTGCCAGCAAACGTACAGCGGGAGGGTTGCACGAGCAGTACTTC.

This clonotype appeared a few times. The chain carries TRBV5-1 and TRBJ2-5; D might be TRBD1 or TRBD2, each matching 5 bases. The V end lost 4 bases, the J end lost 3 bases, and 13 bases lay between the germline ends. This CDR3 has 14 amino acids. Germline CDR1 is SGHRS and CDR2 is YFSETQ. CDR3 nucleotides: TGCGCCAGCAGCCCGGGGACGGTTGAAGAGACCCAGTACTTC. Its translation: CASSPGTVEETQYF.

This clonotype has more than one count but fewer than ten. The CDR3 region is CASSVSGNINYGYTF. In DNA, the CDR3 is TGTGCCAGCAGCGTATCTGGTAACATTAACTATGGCTACACCTTC. This rearrangement joins TRBV9 to TRBJ1-2, with D unresolved. Germline-derived CDR1 and CDR2 are SGDLS and YYNGEE. CDR3 length: 15 amino acids. V shed 1 base and J shed 1 base, with 11 bases lying between them. Combining the CDR3 with reference TRBV9 and TRBJ1-2 gives the whole variable domain DSGVTQTPKHLITATGQRVTLRCSPRSGDLSVYWYQQSLDQGLQFLIQYYNGEERAKGNILERFSAQQFPDLHSELNLSSLELGDSALYFCASSVSGNINYGYTFGSGTRLTVV.